Here is one T cell receptor (beta chain) with its context. Its antigen is unknown. No per-base quality is available; no much larger clone lies one base away. From the cysteine up to the phenylalanine, the CDR3 has a length of 17 residues. Only the CDR3 part of the read is kept: 51 bases, read in frame from the first base. Reading the germline V gene gives CDR1 LGHNA and CDR2 YSLEER. Relative to germline, V is missing 4 bases and J is missing 1 base, with 6 bases of the junction outside any gene match. RNA was extracted using the RNeasy kit, and about 0.5 to 1 ug of the RNA was reverse transcribed with random hexamers. The immunoSEQ multiplex PCR assay, which covers 54 Vbeta and 13 Jbeta segments, was used to amplify TCR beta CDR3 regions. To correct PCR amplification bias, a synthetic template baseline was used for both primer optimization and computational correction. Per the source publication's procedure: Only productive sequences were kept, with reads annotated to V, D and J genes according to IMGT and analyzed in immunoSEQ Analyzer. Clonality was calculated as one minus the Shannon entropy normalized by log2 of the number of productive unique sequences. Public and private clones were assessed among the 100 most prevalent clones of each patient and control. Clones were defined as Susac-specific if absent from the healthy and MS cohorts, from roughly 1,100 published viral clones and from other ImmuneACCESS disease sequences. The public reads were reanalyzed by TCRdb: fastp trimming at Q25, MiXCR alignment, in-frame beta chains only. Each CDR3 protein appears once, grouped with its most common genes and DNA. In this record, the V and J calls reflect TCRdb's handling and not the investigators' own analysis. In this sample the table shows approximately 220,000 distinct CDR3 sequences, approximately 90% of which occur a single time. Together, the top ten hold approximately 0.13% of the sample.

The data were obtained in a study of CD8 T cells in Susac syndrome (dated by TCRdb to the late 2010s). At the level of the whole study: The study used repertoire sequencing to test whether antigen drove CD8+ T cell activation and differentiation in Susac syndrome. The clonality of the CD8+ T cell repertoire was compared across over 10 healthy donors, some 14 Susac syndrome patients and about 16 multiple sclerosis patients. Points the paper makes about the study in general: The number of individuals in the TCR sequencing and HLA analysis was acknowledged as relatively small.

High-throughput TCR beta sequencing profiled peripheral blood CD8+ and CD4+ T cells from healthy donors, Susac syndrome patients and multiple sclerosis patients. Multiple sclerosis controls were treatment-naive patients with stable or active relapsing-remitting disease fulfilling revised McDonald criteria. Bulk CD8+ and CD4+ T cells were purified by magnetic negative isolation, while CD8+ TEMRA cells were enriched using FACS. Blood was drawn into EDTA tubes, processed within 24 hours, and PBMCs were isolated by density gradient centrifugation. PBMCs intended for TCR sequencing were cryopreserved in liquid nitrogen and thawed later in a water bath at 37 degrees C. The sorted or isolated CD4+, CD8+ and CD8+ TEMRA cells reached a purity of at least 90%.

This receptor was taken from a human donor with multiple sclerosis. The chain links TRBV4-3 with TRBJ2-2, with TRBD2 matching 10 junction bases. The specimen was CD8+ T cells from PBMCs. DNA sequence: TGCGCCAGCAGCCCCACCCGGACTAGCGGGAACACCGGGGAGCTGTTTTTT. Translation gives CASSPTRTSGNTGELFF.